This entry is about one T cell receptor (beta chain). The antigen is undetermined. From the 5' RACE reads, TCRdb called clonotypes with MiXCR, one entry per CDR3 protein. The table includes some 340,000 distinct CDR3 sequences, approximately 14% detected once. These data come from a study of CD8 T cells in ankylosing spondylitis. The study's findings and limits: Clones linked with disease were CD8+ and fairly uncommon in the peripheral blood.

There are 14 residues in the CDR3. CDR1 and CDR2 from the germline V gene are SGHRS and YFSETQ. The V gene end was trimmed by 3 bases and the J gene end by 8 bases; junction bases not matched to a gene: 5. Sequences were obtained from blood, either unsorted or a sorted T cell fraction (not recorded which). This clonotype originated in a male donor with ankylosing spondylitis or in good health (not recorded which). The rearrangement joins TRBV5-1 to TRBJ1-4, with 9 bases that match TRBD1. CDR3 protein: CASSSLTGGEKLFF. The CDR3 DNA reads TGCGCCAGCAGCTCCTTGACAGGGGGAGAAAAACTGTTTTTT.